This TCR beta chain came from a study of human T cells and chemical hapten exposure. This clonotype was recorded a few times. TCRdb recomputed calls from the RACE reads with MiXCR, one row per CDR3 protein. Here the sample spans about 380,000 distinct CDR3 sequences, approximately 5% being singletons. Trimming removed 4 bases from V and 6 bases from J, with 13 bases in between. CDR3 length: 13 amino acids. Time point reported: patch test 1, 2 weeks after DPC sensitization. Treatment described: therapeutic diphenylcyclopropenone sensitization with weekly scalp DPC. This clonotype originated in a woman between 50 and 59 years old with alopecia areata. Some clones in this sample may be carry-over from other donors' samples. The chain recombines TRBV12-3 or TRBV12-4 with TRBJ2-7; D uncertain. The sequences come from whole blood, collected in connection with sensitization to the hapten diphenylcyclopropenone (DPC). Written as DNA, the CDR3 is TGTGCCAGCAGTTCTAGGGCAGGTCGCGAGCAGTACTTC. Protein sequence: CASSSRAGREQYF.